In its sample, the clone carrying this TCR beta chain was seen many times. Antigen: not known. This sample is drawn from a study of regulatory T cells in long-lasting Graves disease. The sample's time point: newly diagnosed GD, antithyroid drugs for less than 3 months. PBMC-derived RNA was used for the TCR library. It was by American Thyroid Association guidelines that Graves' disease was diagnosed. Whole-study results and caveats: Favored gene segments in persistent disease were TRBV28, TRBJ1-2 and TRBJ2-5. Sharing of public clonotypes was greater in persistent patients (under 3,000) than in new patients (fewer than 1,000).

With 2 bases clipped from V and 2 bases from J, the junction kept 8 bases outside the gene matches. The CDR3 totals 16 residues. Relying on iRepertoire HTBI primers and Arm-PCR of CDR3 regions, the team built TCR beta libraries. TCRdb re-analysed the multiplex PCR reads in MiXCR, keeping a single row per CDR3 protein. Of roughly 510,000 distinct CDR3 sequences listed, about 16% were seen once; the top ten hold 12%. Another study also made use of these data, one on T cells in Graves' hyperthyroidism and ophthalmopathy.

This sequence was found in a man aged 18 to 30 with Graves disease. The source material was peripheral blood mononuclear cells (PBMCs), sampled at new diagnosis, from a patient treated with antithyroid drugs. The V call is TRBV12-3 or TRBV12-4, the J call TRBJ2-7; TRBD1 aligns across 8 bases. The CDR3 spells CASSLTWDRSTYEQYF. The CDR3 DNA follows: TGTGCCAGCAGTTTAACCTGGGACAGGTCAACCTACGAGCAGTACTTC.